The rows below give T cell receptor beta chains drawn from one sample of a study of CD8 T cells in Susac syndrome. TCRdb re-called the immunoSEQ multiplex PCR reads with MiXCR, one entry per CDR3 protein. The table records about 280,000 distinct CDR3 sequences, about 85% of them present only once. The sample was CD8+ T cells from PBMCs. The receptor set was obtained from a human donor with multiple sclerosis. Both conserved end residues are part of each CDR3. Fields, in order: J gene, V gene, clone size, D gene, CDR3 protein, CDR3 DNA. D genes are given only for firm matches. Not all rows give a size; the values are once, few, many and, for expanded clones, a class.

j_call: TRBJ2-1; v_call: TRBV9; clone_size: NA; d_call: TRBD2; cdr3_aa: CASSVGSSGIYNEQFF; cdr3_nt: TGTGCCAGCAGCGTAGGATCTAGCGGGATCTACAATGAGCAGTTCTTC
j_call: TRBJ2-7; v_call: TRBV29-1; clone_size: NA; d_call: NA; cdr3_aa: CSDPREDPTYEQYF; cdr3_nt: TGCAGCGACCCCCGCGAAGATCCCACCTACGAGCAGTACTTC
j_call: TRBJ1-3; v_call: TRBV6-5; clone_size: NA; d_call: TRBD1; cdr3_aa: CATTGTVGNTIYF; cdr3_nt: TGTGCCACGACCGGGACAGTAGGAAACACCATATATTTT
j_call: TRBJ1-3; v_call: TRBV5-6; clone_size: NA; d_call: TRBD1; cdr3_aa: CASSSTGDGNTIYF; cdr3_nt: TGTGCCAGCAGCTCTACAGGGGATGGAAACACCATATATTTT
j_call: TRBJ2-5; v_call: TRBV5-8; clone_size: NA; d_call: TRBD2; cdr3_aa: CASSLGGTSGSVYQETQYF; cdr3_nt: TGTGCCAGCAGCTTGGGTGGGACTAGCGGGAGCGTTTACCAAGAGACCCAGTACTTC
j_call: TRBJ2-7; v_call: TRBV7-9; clone_size: NA; d_call: NA; cdr3_aa: CASTSAPEREQYF; cdr3_nt: TGTGCCAGCACCTCGGCCCCGGAGCGTGAGCAGTACTTC
j_call: TRBJ2-5; v_call: TRBV10-2; clone_size: NA; d_call: TRBD1; cdr3_aa: CASLTTGGGETQYF; cdr3_nt: TGCGCCAGCTTAACGACAGGGGGAGGTGAGACCCAGTACTTC
j_call: TRBJ2-2; v_call: TRBV9; clone_size: NA; d_call: NA; cdr3_aa: CASSVAGPQRGELFF; cdr3_nt: TGTGCCAGCAGCGTAGCGGGGCCACAGCGCGGGGAGCTGTTTTTT
j_call: TRBJ1-5; v_call: TRBV28; clone_size: NA; d_call: NA; cdr3_aa: CASSQQHRLNQPQHF; cdr3_nt: TGTGCCAGCAGCCAACAGCACAGGCTGAATCAGCCCCAGCATTTT
j_call: TRBJ2-7; v_call: TRBV7-9; clone_size: NA; d_call: NA; cdr3_aa: CASSWSEGLSEQYF; cdr3_nt: TGTGCCAGCAGTTGGTCGGAGGGCCTGAGCGAGCAGTACTTC
j_call: TRBJ1-2; v_call: TRBV2; clone_size: NA; d_call: NA; cdr3_aa: CASSTGDGIYGYTF; cdr3_nt: TGTGCCAGCAGCACCGGGGACGGGATCTATGGCTACACCTTC
j_call: TRBJ1-2; v_call: TRBV28; clone_size: NA; d_call: TRBD1; cdr3_aa: CASTATGGAFSVFGYTF; cdr3_nt: TGTGCCAGCACCGCGACAGGGGGCGCTTTCAGTGTGTTTGGCTACACCTTC
j_call: TRBJ2-5; v_call: TRBV7-5; clone_size: NA; d_call: NA; cdr3_aa: CISVPEAPVEASRRQETQYF; cdr3_nt: NA
j_call: TRBJ1-5; v_call: TRBV10-3; clone_size: NA; d_call: NA; cdr3_aa: CAISEGSNQPQHF; cdr3_nt: TGTGCCATCAGTGAAGGGAGCAATCAGCCCCAGCATTTT
j_call: TRBJ2-4; v_call: TRBV30; clone_size: NA; d_call: NA; cdr3_aa: CAWSVGSEGAKNIQYF; cdr3_nt: TGTGCCTGGAGTGTAGGGTCCGAGGGGGCCAAAAACATTCAGTACTTC
j_call: TRBJ1-1; v_call: TRBV27; clone_size: NA; d_call: TRBD1; cdr3_aa: CASSRRDRRNTEAFF; cdr3_nt: TGTGCCAGCAGTCGCCGGGACAGGAGGAACACTGAAGCTTTCTTT
j_call: TRBJ2-7; v_call: TRBV12-5; clone_size: NA; d_call: NA; cdr3_aa: CASEEKGNEQYF; cdr3_nt: TGTGCTAGTGAGGAGAAGGGGAACGAGCAGTACTTC
j_call: TRBJ2-1; v_call: TRBV27; clone_size: NA; d_call: TRBD1; cdr3_aa: CASTENLTGPSSYNEQFF; cdr3_nt: TGTGCCAGCACCGAAAATCTGACAGGGCCCAGCTCCTACAATGAGCAGTTCTTC
j_call: TRBJ1-6; v_call: TRBV15; clone_size: NA; d_call: NA; cdr3_aa: CATSTPGSSYNSPLHF; cdr3_nt: TGTGCCACCAGCACCCCAGGGAGCTCCTATAATTCACCCCTCCACTTT
j_call: TRBJ2-7; v_call: TRBV19; clone_size: few; d_call: TRBD2; cdr3_aa: CASSRTSGTFDEQYF; cdr3_nt: TGTGCCAGTAGTAGGACTAGCGGGACGTTCGACGAGCAGTACTTC
j_call: TRBJ1-2; v_call: TRBV18; clone_size: NA; d_call: NA; cdr3_aa: CASSLRAYPGDGCTF; cdr3_nt: TGTGCCAGCTCATTAAGGGCCTACCCTGGGGATGGCTGCACCTTC
j_call: TRBJ2-7; v_call: TRBV7-6; clone_size: few; d_call: NA; cdr3_aa: CASSLVASYEQYF; cdr3_nt: TGTGCCAGCAGCTTGGTAGCCTCCTACGAGCAGTACTTC
j_call: TRBJ2-7; v_call: TRBV27; clone_size: NA; d_call: NA; cdr3_aa: CASSLRRSEDEQYF; cdr3_nt: TGTGCCAGCAGTTTACGCAGGTCGGAGGACGAGCAGTACTTC
j_call: TRBJ2-1; v_call: TRBV19; clone_size: NA; d_call: NA; cdr3_aa: CASKKGGTYNEQFF; cdr3_nt: TGTGCCAGTAAGAAGGGGGGGACCTACAATGAGCAGTTCTTC
j_call: TRBJ2-7; v_call: TRBV27; clone_size: NA; d_call: TRBD1; cdr3_aa: CASSYTGASYEQYF; cdr3_nt: TGTGCCAGCAGTTACACAGGGGCGTCCTACGAGCAGTACTTC
j_call: TRBJ2-7; v_call: TRBV11-2; clone_size: NA; d_call: NA; cdr3_aa: CASSLRAETYEQYF; cdr3_nt: TGTGCCAGCAGCTTACGGGCAGAGACCTACGAGCAGTACTTC
j_call: TRBJ2-1; v_call: TRBV7-8; clone_size: NA; d_call: NA; cdr3_aa: CASSRPPGTHNEQFF; cdr3_nt: TGTGCCAGCAGCCGCCCCCCGGGGACCCACAATGAGCAGTTCTTC
j_call: TRBJ2-7; v_call: TRBV4-1; clone_size: once; d_call: NA; cdr3_aa: CASSHLRAGPYEQYF; cdr3_nt: TGCGCCAGCAGCCACCTCAGGGCAGGGCCCTACGAGCAGTACTTC
j_call: TRBJ1-5; v_call: TRBV6-1; clone_size: few; d_call: NA; cdr3_aa: CASSVRKMSQPQHF; cdr3_nt: TGTGCCAGCAGTGTCAGGAAGATGAGTCAGCCCCAGCATTTT
j_call: TRBJ1-1; v_call: TRBV7-3; clone_size: NA; d_call: NA; cdr3_aa: CARRGDPEAFF; cdr3_nt: TGTGCCAGAAGGGGGGACCCTGAAGCTTTCTTT
j_call: TRBJ2-1; v_call: TRBV11-2; clone_size: NA; d_call: TRBD2; cdr3_aa: CASSLGVGRAGAAYNEQFF; cdr3_nt: TGTGCCAGCAGCTTGGGGGTAGGCCGAGCGGGAGCTGCCTACAATGAGCAGTTCTTC
j_call: TRBJ2-1; v_call: TRBV9; clone_size: few; d_call: NA; cdr3_aa: CASSPRSSDYNEQFF; cdr3_nt: TGTGCCAGCAGCCCCCGGAGTAGCGACTACAATGAGCAGTTCTTC
j_call: TRBJ1-5; v_call: TRBV12-3/TRBV12-4; clone_size: NA; d_call: TRBD1; cdr3_aa: CASSSTGGDQPQHF; cdr3_nt: TGTGCCAGCAGTTCAACAGGGGGCGATCAGCCCCAGCATTTT
j_call: TRBJ1-2; v_call: TRBV7-9; clone_size: NA; d_call: NA; cdr3_aa: CASSPRATGSHGYTF; cdr3_nt: TGTGCCAGCAGCCCCAGAGCGACAGGCAGTCATGGCTACACCTTC
j_call: TRBJ2-7; v_call: TRBV7-9; clone_size: NA; d_call: TRBD2; cdr3_aa: CASSFPLAGSYEQYF; cdr3_nt: TGTGCCAGCAGCTTCCCCCTAGCGGGGTCCTACGAGCAGTACTTC
j_call: TRBJ2-1; v_call: TRBV6-6; clone_size: NA; d_call: TRBD1; cdr3_aa: CASSYGTGRDEQFF; cdr3_nt: TGTGCCAGCAGTTACGGGACAGGAAGAGATGAGCAGTTCTTC
j_call: TRBJ2-5; v_call: TRBV14; clone_size: NA; d_call: NA; cdr3_aa: CASSQGRRPWETQYF; cdr3_nt: TGTGCCAGCAGCCAAGGCCGGAGACCATGGGAGACCCAGTACTTC
j_call: TRBJ1-2; v_call: TRBV7-9; clone_size: NA; d_call: NA; cdr3_aa: CASSLALVHGYTF; cdr3_nt: TGTGCCAGCAGCTTAGCTCTCGTGCATGGCTACACCTTC